The present T cell receptor (beta chain) was sequenced within a study of blood T cells in healthy people across ages. Using a J-beta primer mix together with a sample-barcoded 5' primer, a second PCR was run for about 6 to 11 cycles. Carrying 12 random nucleotides, a template-switch adaptor labeled each individual cDNA molecule. Using its own MiXCR run on the 5' RACE reads, TCRdb lists one record per CDR3 protein. This table holds approximately 820,000 distinct CDR3 sequences, 40% to 50% found once. Concerning this clonotype itself: Its antigen is currently unknown.

The study's findings and limits: Compared with aged donors, long-lived donors showed fewer expanded clones, suggesting selection.

The sample comprised blood. The clonotype originates from a man aged 60 to 75 in good health.

The CDR3 coding sequence is TGCGCCAGCAGTGAATGGGACAGGGGATTCGGTCAGCCCCAGCATTTT. Translating it yields CASSEWDRGFGQPQHF. The chain uses TRBV10-2 and TRBJ1-5, with TRBD1 matching 10 bases. J gave up 6 bases and V 3 bases, and 8 bases lay outside the gene matches. CDR1 is WSHSY and CDR2 is SAAADI in the germline V gene. The CDR3 contains 16 residues.